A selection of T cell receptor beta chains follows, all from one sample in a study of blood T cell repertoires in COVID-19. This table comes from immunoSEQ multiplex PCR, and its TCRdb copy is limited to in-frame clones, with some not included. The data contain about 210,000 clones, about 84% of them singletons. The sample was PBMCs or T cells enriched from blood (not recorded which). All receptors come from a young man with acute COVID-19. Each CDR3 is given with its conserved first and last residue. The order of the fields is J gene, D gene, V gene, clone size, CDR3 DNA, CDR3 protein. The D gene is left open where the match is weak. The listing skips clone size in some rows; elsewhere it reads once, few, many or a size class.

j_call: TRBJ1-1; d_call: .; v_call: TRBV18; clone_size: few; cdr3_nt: TGTGCCAGCTCATCCAGGGGAAGGGACACTGAAGCTTTCTTT; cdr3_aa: CASSSRGRDTEAFF
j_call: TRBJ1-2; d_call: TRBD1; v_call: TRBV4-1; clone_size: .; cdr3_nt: TGCACCAGCAGCCCCACGGGACAGGGGGGAATCGACTATGGCTACACCTTC; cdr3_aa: CTSSPTGQGGIDYGYTF
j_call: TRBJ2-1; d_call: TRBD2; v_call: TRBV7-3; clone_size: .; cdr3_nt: TGTGCCAGCAGCGTTGTGGCGGGGGCCTACAATGAGCAGTTCTTC; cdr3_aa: CASSVVAGAYNEQFF
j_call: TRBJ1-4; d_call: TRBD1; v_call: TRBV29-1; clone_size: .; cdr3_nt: TGCAGCGTTGGGGACAGGGGCGAAAAACTGTTTTTT; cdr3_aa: CSVGDRGEKLFF
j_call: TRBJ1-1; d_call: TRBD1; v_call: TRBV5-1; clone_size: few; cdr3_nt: TGCGCCAGCAGCTTGAGGGGGCTGGGGCCAGGGAACACTGAAGCTTTCTTT; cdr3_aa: CASSLRGLGPGNTEAFF
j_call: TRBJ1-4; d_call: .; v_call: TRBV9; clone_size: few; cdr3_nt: TGTGCCAGCAGTCCAGGGACTAATGAAAAACTGTTTTTT; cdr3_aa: CASSPGTNEKLFF
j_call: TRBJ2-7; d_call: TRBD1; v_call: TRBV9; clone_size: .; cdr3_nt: TGTGCCAGCAGCGAGGGACAGGGTGTAACTTCATCCTACGAGCAGTACTTC; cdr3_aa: CASSEGQGVTSSYEQYF
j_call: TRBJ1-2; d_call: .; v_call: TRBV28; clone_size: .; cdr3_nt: TGTGCCAGCAGCTCAGGGTATACTAACTATGGCTACACCTTC; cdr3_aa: CASSSGYTNYGYTF
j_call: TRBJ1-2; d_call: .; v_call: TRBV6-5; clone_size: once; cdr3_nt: TGTGCCAGCAGTTCTGTCCAGGGCGGCTATGGCTACACCTTC; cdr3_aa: CASSSVQGGYGYTF
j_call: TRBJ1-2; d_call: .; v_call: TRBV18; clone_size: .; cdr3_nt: TGTGCCAGCTCACCCCTTGAGGGCAACTATGGCTACACCTTC; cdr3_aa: CASSPLEGNYGYTF
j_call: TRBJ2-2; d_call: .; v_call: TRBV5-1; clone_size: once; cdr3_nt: TGCGCCAGCAGCTTGTCGGTAACCGGGGAGCTGTTTTTT; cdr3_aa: CASSLSVTGELFF
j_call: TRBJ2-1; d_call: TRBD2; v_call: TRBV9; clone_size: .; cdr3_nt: TGTGCCAGCAGCTTTAGCGGGGGGGCCGTAAATGAGCAGTTCTTC; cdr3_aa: CASSFSGGAVNEQFF
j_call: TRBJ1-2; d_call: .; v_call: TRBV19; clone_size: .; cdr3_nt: TGTGCCAGTATGGGGTCTAGGACAGAGGGCTACACCTTC; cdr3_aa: CASMGSRTEGYTF
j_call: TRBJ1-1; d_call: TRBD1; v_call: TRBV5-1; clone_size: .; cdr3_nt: TGCGCCAGCAGCTCTAGGACAGGGAATACTGAAGCTTTCTTT; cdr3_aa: CASSSRTGNTEAFF
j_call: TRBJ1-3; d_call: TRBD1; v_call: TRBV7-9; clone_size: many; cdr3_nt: TGTGCCAGCAGCAAACAGGGGGCCTCTGGAAACACCATATATTTT; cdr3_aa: CASSKQGASGNTIYF
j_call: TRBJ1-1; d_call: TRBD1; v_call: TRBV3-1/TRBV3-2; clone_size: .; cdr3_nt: TGTGCCAGCAGCCACCGACAGGGGCGCACTGAAGCTTTCTTT; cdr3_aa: CASSHRQGRTEAFF